The rows below give T cell receptor beta chains drawn from one sample of a study of pediatric ulcerative colitis. Measured with immunoSEQ multiplex PCR; TCRdb has only the in-frame clones, and not every one. The sample records around 64,000 clones, roughly 90% being singletons. Specimen: blood. The receptor set was obtained from a boy between 10 and 17 years old with severe ulcerative colitis. Both conserved end residues are part of each CDR3. The D gene is left open where the match is weak. Clone size is stated in some rows and not others, as once, few, many or a class when expanded.

D: TRBD1
V: TRBV4-1
J: TRBJ1-5
size: -
CDR3: CASSQDFVGTGVFRNQPQHF
DNA: TGCGCCAGCAGCCAAGATTTTGTCGGGACAGGGGTCTTCCGCAATCAGCCCCAGCATTTT

D: -
V: TRBV7-9
J: TRBJ1-5
size: -
CDR3: CASSLAPADQPQHF
DNA: TGTGCCAGCAGCTTAGCTCCGGCGGATCAGCCCCAGCATTTT

D: -
V: TRBV27
J: TRBJ2-7
size: -
CDR3: CASSPQGPYEQYF
DNA: TGTGCCAGCAGTCCCCAGGGTCCCTACGAGCAGTACTTC

D: -
V: TRBV16
J: TRBJ1-5
size: -
CDR3: CASSPDTFSTGIHQPQHF
DNA: TGTGCCAGCAGCCCCGACACATTCAGTACAGGAATCCATCAGCCCCAGCATTTT

D: TRBD1
V: TRBV12-5
J: TRBJ1-1
size: -
CDR3: CASGLVLGQAAMNTEAFF
DNA: TGTGCTAGTGGTTTGGTTCTGGGACAGGCGGCCATGAACACTGAAGCTTTCTTT

D: -
V: TRBV10-3
J: TRBJ2-7
size: -
CDR3: CAISEGLDSSYEQYF
DNA: TGTGCCATCAGTGAGGGGCTAGATTCTTCCTACGAGCAGTACTTC

D: -
V: TRBV7-2
J: TRBJ2-2
size: -
CDR3: CASSSTGRGIGELFF
DNA: TGTGCCAGCAGCTCGACAGGGCGGGGAATCGGGGAGCTGTTTTTT

D: TRBD2
V: TRBV13
J: TRBJ2-5
size: -
CDR3: CASSLGASGETQYF
DNA: TGTGCCAGCAGCTTAGGGGCTAGCGGGGAGACCCAGTACTTC

D: -
V: TRBV9
J: TRBJ2-1
size: -
CDR3: CASSSRQDNEQFF
DNA: TGTGCCAGCAGCTCGAGACAGGACAATGAGCAGTTCTTC

D: -
V: TRBV7-2
J: TRBJ2-7
size: -
CDR3: CASSLARALSYEQYF
DNA: TGTGCCAGCAGCTTAGCGCGGGCCCTCTCCTACGAGCAGTACTTC

D: TRBD1
V: TRBV6-6
J: TRBJ1-5
size: -
CDR3: CASTMTGVNQPQHF
DNA: TGTGCCAGCACTATGACAGGGGTCAATCAGCCCCAGCATTTT

D: TRBD1
V: TRBV5-4
J: TRBJ1-1
size: -
CDR3: CASSPDRGRTEAFF
DNA: TGTGCCAGCAGCCCCGACAGGGGGCGCACTGAAGCTTTCTTT

D: TRBD1
V: TRBV19
J: TRBJ1-5
size: -
CDR3: CASSLHHTGDSNQPQHF
DNA: TGTGCCAGTAGTCTCCACCATACAGGGGATAGCAATCAGCCCCAGCATTTT

D: TRBD1
V: TRBV9
J: TRBJ2-3
size: -
CDR3: CASSVAGQEGTQYF
DNA: TGTGCCAGCAGCGTAGCTGGACAGGAAGGTACGCAGTATTTT

D: -
V: TRBV20-1
J: TRBJ2-7
size: -
CDR3: CSARRAGEQYF
DNA: TGCAGTGCGCGGAGGGCCGGTGAGCAGTACTTC

D: -
V: TRBV2
J: TRBJ1-1
size: -
CDR3: CASSDTLSTEAFF
DNA: TGTGCCAGCAGTGACACCCTTAGCACTGAAGCTTTCTTT

D: -
V: TRBV6-6
J: TRBJ1-1
size: -
CDR3: CASSSRGQTLEAFF
DNA: TGTGCCAGCAGTTCCCGTGGACAGACGCTTGAAGCTTTCTTT

D: -
V: TRBV29-1
J: TRBJ2-7
size: -
CDR3: CSVGPERHSYEQYF
DNA: TGCAGCGTTGGGCCGGAGAGGCACTCGTACGAGCAGTACTTC

D: -
V: TRBV27
J: TRBJ1-4
size: -
CDR3: CASSLHGAGEKLFF
DNA: TGTGCCAGCAGTTTACACGGGGCCGGGGAAAAACTGTTTTTT

D: -
V: TRBV5-1
J: TRBJ1-1
size: few
CDR3: CASSLGNMNTEAFF
DNA: TGCGCCAGCAGCTTGGGGAACATGAACACTGAAGCTTTCTTT

D: TRBD2
V: TRBV7-6
J: TRBJ2-1
size: -
CDR3: CASSASGSEQFF
DNA: TGTGCCAGCAGCGCGAGCGGGAGTGAGCAGTTCTTC

D: TRBD2
V: TRBV14
J: TRBJ2-1
size: -
CDR3: CASSQGTSGRLFF
DNA: TGTGCCAGCAGCCAAGGGACTAGCGGGAGGTTATTCTTC

D: TRBD1
V: TRBV2
J: TRBJ2-7
size: -
CDR3: CASSGQGVYEQYF
DNA: TGTGCCAGCAGCGGACAGGGCGTGTACGAGCAGTACTTC

D: TRBD1
V: TRBV30
J: TRBJ1-2
size: -
CDR3: CAWRYGGQEPGYTF
DNA: TGTGCCTGGAGGTATGGAGGACAGGAGCCTGGCTACACCTTC

D: TRBD1
V: TRBV27
J: TRBJ2-1
size: -
CDR3: CASSLSGQGYSYNEQFF
DNA: TGTGCCAGCAGTTTATCCGGACAGGGCTATTCCTACAATGAGCAGTTCTTC

D: -
V: TRBV6-6
J: TRBJ1-1
size: -
CDR3: CASTQEGVLLLTEAFF
DNA: TGTGCCAGCACCCAGGAGGGGGTTCTACTGCTGACTGAAGCTTTCTTT

D: TRBD2
V: TRBV12-5
J: TRBJ2-3
size: -
CDR3: CASGLGLAGGDTQYF
DNA: TGTGCTAGTGGTTTGGGACTAGCGGGAGGAGATACGCAGTATTTT

D: -
V: TRBV13
J: TRBJ1-5
size: -
CDR3: CASSFRPGPQHF
DNA: TGTGCCAGCAGCTTTCGTCCCGGGCCCCAGCATTTT

D: TRBD1
V: TRBV5-4
J: TRBJ2-3
size: once
CDR3: CASSWGQGTDTQYF
DNA: TGTGCCAGCAGCTGGGGACAGGGCACAGATACGCAGTATTTT

D: -
V: TRBV4-1
J: TRBJ2-1
size: -
CDR3: CASSQVRHEQFF
DNA: TGCGCCAGCAGCCAAGTCAGGCATGAGCAGTTCTTC

D: -
V: TRBV18
J: TRBJ2-7
size: -
CDR3: CASSPGGTGSYEQYF
DNA: TGTGCCAGCTCACCAGGCGGTACCGGCTCCTACGAGCAGTACTTC

D: TRBD2
V: TRBV5-4
J: TRBJ2-3
size: -
CDR3: CASNSAGMEDTQYF
DNA: TGTGCCAGCAATTCAGCGGGGATGGAAGATACGCAGTATTTT

D: TRBD2
V: TRBV14
J: TRBJ2-1
size: -
CDR3: CASSQLGGLYNEQFF
DNA: TGTGCCAGCAGCCAACTGGGAGGGCTATACAATGAGCAGTTCTTC

D: TRBD1
V: TRBV6-1
J: TRBJ1-5
size: -
CDR3: CASNTGGGIQPQHF
DNA: TGTGCCAGCAACACAGGGGGCGGGATACAGCCCCAGCATTTT

D: TRBD2
V: TRBV5-1
J: TRBJ2-1
size: -
CDR3: CASSLGTSGNEQFF
DNA: TGCGCCAGCAGCTTGGGGACTAGCGGGAATGAGCAGTTCTTC

D: -
V: TRBV5-1
J: TRBJ1-2
size: few
CDR3: CASSLMTGYGYTF
DNA: TGCGCCAGCAGCTTGATGACCGGCTATGGCTACACCTTC

D: TRBD2
V: TRBV7-9
J: TRBJ2-1
size: -
CDR3: CASSGLAGGTYNEQFF
DNA: TGTGCCAGCAGCGGATTAGCGGGAGGGACTTACAATGAGCAGTTCTTC

D: -
V: TRBV21-1
J: TRBJ2-7
size: once
CDR3: CASSTRGTSANSYEQYF
DNA: TGTGCCAGCAGCACCAGGGGGACTAGCGCAAATTCCTACGAGCAGTACTTC

D: -
V: TRBV10-2
J: TRBJ2-1
size: once
CDR3: CASSPAYNEQFF
DNA: TGCGCCAGCAGTCCAGCTTACAATGAGCAGTTCTTC

D: TRBD2
V: TRBV14
J: TRBJ2-7
size: -
CDR3: CASSGTGGPYEQYF
DNA: TGTGCCAGCAGCGGAACGGGAGGGCCCTACGAGCAGTACTTC

D: -
V: TRBV7-7
J: TRBJ2-7
size: -
CDR3: CASSLAAGNEQYF
DNA: TGTGCTAGCAGCTTAGCAGCTGGGAACGAGCAGTACTTC

D: TRBD2
V: TRBV6-5
J: TRBJ2-7
size: -
CDR3: CASSYTSGSSYEQYF
DNA: TGTGCCAGCAGTTACACTAGCGGGAGCTCCTACGAGCAGTACTTC

D: TRBD2
V: TRBV6-4
J: TRBJ2-2
size: -
CDR3: CASMAGVSSGELFF
DNA: TGTGCCAGCATGGCGGGAGTGAGTTCCGGGGAGCTGTTTTTT

D: TRBD1
V: TRBV18
J: TRBJ1-1
size: -
CDR3: CASSMGAPGQGLEAFF
DNA: TGTGCCAGCTCAATGGGAGCCCCGGGACAGGGGTTGGAAGCTTTCTTT